This TCR beta chain emerged from a study of T cell responses to AZD1222 COVID-19 vaccine (dated by TCRdb to the early 2020s). In terms of the full investigation: AZD1222 recipients with second doses at about 4 weeks or about 12 weeks were pooled, because spike-specific TCR depth and breadth did not differ between schedules. A total of 233 trial participants underwent TCR sequencing, of whom about 210 received two doses of AZD1222 and 26 received two doses of the MenACWY control vaccine. Trial participants were enrolled by age into 18-55, 56-69 and 70-plus year subgroups, with roughly 160, 29 and 62 TCR-sequenced participants respectively. Broad study findings and their caveats: Vaccine-associated CD4 TCRs spanned the whole spike protein, with dominant responses in regions 160-218 and 743-854. Participants were mostly white British and included more females than males, and it was suggested by the authors that clonal diversity may have been underestimated. Conclusions about previously exposed vaccinees are limited, since just 6 or 7 AZD1222 recipients were seropositive for SARS-CoV-2 at baseline. Reportedly, almost half of the unique spike-specific TCRs recognized epitopes lying outside the regions that are mutated in the B.1.351 and B.1.1.7 variants. Because no day 14 peak-response samples were available, repertoires were characterized only after the peak T cell response. The 56-69-year group was small, and its depth increase did not reach significance, likely because of low power. Spike-specific TCR breadth and depth rose significantly after two AZD1222 doses compared with day 0 and with MenACWY recipients.

The time point tag for this specimen amounts to: baseline before first vaccination. Vaccinee samples came from UK trials COV001 and COV002, including a single-blind randomized controlled phase 2/3 trial of AZD1222 (ChAdOx1 nCoV-19) in healthy adults. For TCRbeta chain sequencing, PBMC samples were collected from trial participants at day 0 and at day 28 after the second dose. With regard to this clone: Its antigen remains undetermined. No much larger clone is present one base from it, and per-base qualities are unavailable.

The CDR3 regions of human TCRbeta chains were analyzed by immunosequencing. Regarding the original processing steps: Repertoire TCRs were matched against a reference library of SARS-CoV-2-specific TCRs generated with the MIRA antigen-specificity platform. Breadth meant the fraction of unique TCRs that were SARS-CoV-2-associated, whereas depth meant the fraction of total T cells that were SARS-CoV-2-associated. Using the MIRA data, every spike-specific TCR was mapped to the spike region that the TCR reacted to and assigned to either a CD4 or a CD8 class. Log10-transformed breadth and depth values were compared by one-way ANOVA with Sidak's multiple comparisons tests. This is the immuneACCESS table as TCRdb keeps it, with only in-frame sequences that have V and J called. A part of the clones is gone; compared with another copy, unresolved V genes explain less than half, and the rest is unexplained. The D gene and trimming were derived from the DNA, and the V and J assignments and clone size from that table. Present in this sample are some 190,000 clones, roughly 92% of which were seen just once. The ten most abundant clones make up 1% to 1.5% of the sample.

Source: peripheral blood, taken on day 0 of AZD1222 vaccination. This TCR came from an adult in good health.

The encoded CDR3 is CASYLGTGNQPQHF. The DNA sequence is as follows: TGTGCCAGCTACCTTGGGACAGGGAATCAGCCCCAGCATTTT. The rearranged chain carries TRBV6-6 and TRBJ1-5; TRBD1 agrees with 9 junctional bases. Including cysteine and phenylalanine, the CDR3 has 14 amino acids. Left in the record is the CDR3 DNA by itself, 42 bases read in frame from the first base. The junction shows trimming of 8 bases on V and 4 bases on J, and the gene matches do not reach 6 bases of it. CDR1 is given as MNHNY and CDR2 as SVGAGI, both from the germline V gene (reference sequence).